These T cell receptor beta chains were read from a single sample in a study of cytomegalovirus exposure and HLA in healthy donors. Clones were sequenced by immunoSEQ multiplex PCR, and TCRdb holds only the in-frame ones, with some missing. There are roughly 140,000 clones in the sample; about four fifths occur only once, and around 6.1% lies in the top ten. Sequencing was carried out using PBMCs. Receptors were obtained from a young man in good health and CMV-seropositive. The CDR3 runs from the conserved cysteine through the conserved F or W. Each record gives: V gene, J gene, clone size, D gene, CDR3 DNA, CDR3 protein. D genes are given only for firm matches. Not every row has a clone size; where given, it reads once, few, many or a size class.

TRBV30,TRBJ1-1,.,.,TGTGCCCTCAGGGGTGTTTCCCTGAACACTGAAGCTTTCTTT,CALRGVSLNTEAFF
TRBV9,TRBJ2-1,.,.,TGTGCCAGCAGCCTCCGGGACTTTTACAATGAGCAGTTCTTC,CASSLRDFYNEQFF
TRBV9,TRBJ2-1,.,.,TGTGCCAGCAGCGTAGCGTCCTCCTACAATGAGCAGTTCTTC,CASSVASSYNEQFF
TRBV25-1,TRBJ2-2,few,TRBD2,TGTGCCAGCATGGCGGGAGTCTGGACCGGGGAGCTGTTTTTT,CASMAGVWTGELFF
TRBV7-2,TRBJ2-5,few,.,TGTGCCAGCAGCTCCCTCTTCGGCGGGGCCGGGGAGACCCAGTACTTC,CASSSLFGGAGETQYF
TRBV6-1,TRBJ1-5,.,TRBD1,TGTGCCAGCAGTGAACCCCCAGCAGGGGGCCGGCAGCCCCAGCATTTT,CASSEPPAGGRQPQHF
TRBV7-2,TRBJ2-2,.,.,TGTGCCAGCAGCTTAGTTGGCAAGCTGTTTTTT,CASSLVGKLFF
TRBV7-9,TRBJ2-5,.,.,TGTGCCAGCAGCTTAGAGGGGGCCCAGTACTTC,CASSLEGAQYF
TRBV4-1,TRBJ1-1,.,.,TGCGCCAGCAGCTCAACAGGGTTGGGAACTGAAGCTTTCTTT,CASSSTGLGTEAFF
TRBV29-1,TRBJ2-5,.,.,TGCAGCGTTTCGTCCGACAGCCCGAGGGAGACCCAGTACTTC,CSVSSDSPRETQYF